This T cell receptor beta chain emerged from a study of Ad26.COV2.S vaccination and SARS-CoV-2 variants. Assay used: immunoSEQ multiplex PCR; TCRdb lists only in-frame clones, some missing. Here the sample spans approximately 350,000 clones, around 86% being singletons. Treatment reported: roughly 18 received Ad26.COV2.S at low or high dose, single or two shots; about 5 received placebo; per-sample allocation not given. Collection of the samples took place on day 63 after the first injection of vaccine or placebo. Study observations and caveats: The study found higher spike-specific TCR breadth in vaccine than placebo recipients.

The sample holds many counts of this clone. As yet, its antigen is unknown. This sample comprised peripheral blood, obtained in a trial of Ad26.COV2.S vaccine versus placebo. The TCR originated in a person between 18 and 60 years old who received the Ad26.COV2.S COVID-19 vaccine or a placebo.

The CDR3 nucleotides read TGTGCCAGCAGTCAGAGTACATACTATGGCTACACCTTC. Encoded protein: CASSQSTYYGYTF. The V and J genes are TRBV6-2 or TRBV6-3 and TRBJ1-2; D is unresolved. CDR3 length: 13 residues. Germline loops: CDR1 MNHEY, CDR2 SVGEGT. With 5 bases removed from V and 3 bases from J, the gap between germline ends came to 10 bases.